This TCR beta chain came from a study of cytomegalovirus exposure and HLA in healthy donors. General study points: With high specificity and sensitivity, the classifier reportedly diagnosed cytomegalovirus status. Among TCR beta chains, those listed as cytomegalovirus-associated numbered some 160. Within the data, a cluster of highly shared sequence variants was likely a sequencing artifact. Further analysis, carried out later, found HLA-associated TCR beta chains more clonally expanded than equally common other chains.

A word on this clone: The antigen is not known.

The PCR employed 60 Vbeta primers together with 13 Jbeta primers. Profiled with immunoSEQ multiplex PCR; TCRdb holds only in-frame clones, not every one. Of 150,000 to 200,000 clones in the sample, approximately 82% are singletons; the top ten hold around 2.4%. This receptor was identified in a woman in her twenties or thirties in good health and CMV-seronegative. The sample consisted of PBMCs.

The CDR3 nucleotides are TGTGCCAGCAGACCACGGGGAGGAGATACGCAGTATTTT. Encoded protein: CASRPRGGDTQYF. This chain joins TRBV11-2 and TRBJ2-3; perhaps TRBD2 as D (6 bases). The germline V gene has CDR1 SGHAT and CDR2 FQNNGV. The CDR3 contains 13 residues. Between the trimmed V and J ends, which lost 6 bases and 5 bases, there was a span of 12 bases.